The 7 T cell receptor beta chains below come from one sample, sequenced in a study. Tregs were sorted as CD4+CD25+CD127-/low cells. Each CDR3 protein is one row after TCRdb ran MiXCR on the 5' RACE reads. This table has 52,000 or so distinct CDR3 sequences, around 20% appearing once. The sequenced sample was tumor-infiltrating Tregs sorted from the breast tumor. The receptor source for this set is a female donor with breast cancer.

This clonotype was seen a handful of times. The chain recombines TRBV7-2 with TRBJ1-5; possibly TRBD1 for D (6 bases). The ends were cut back, 4 bases at V and 6 bases at J, with 16 bases in the middle. CDR1 is SGHTA, CDR2 FQGNSA, per germline. The length of the CDR3 is 15 residues. Written as DNA, the CDR3 is TGTGCCAGCAGCTCGGTACAGGGAGAGTTTCAGCCCCAGCATTTT. Translation: CASSSVQGEFQPQHF.

This clonotype was counted only a few times. The V and J genes are TRBV12-3 or TRBV12-4 and TRBJ2-1; 8 bases fit TRBD1. The length of the CDR3 is 13 residues. J gave up 9 bases and V 6 bases, and 7 bases lay outside the gene matches. The CDR3 sequence: CASRVSGGPEQFF. Written as DNA, the CDR3 is TGTGCCAGCAGAGTCTCAGGGGGCCCTGAGCAGTTCTTC.

The chain employs TRBV24-1 and TRBJ2-3; the D is unclear. Germline V gene data show CDR1 as KGHDR and CDR2 as SFDVKD. The V gene lost 3 bases and the J gene lost 6 bases, with 15 bases spanning the gap. The CDR3 consists of 15 residues. CDR3 sequence reads: CATSDATKLGDTQYF. The CDR3 bases are TGTGCCACCAGTGATGCGACCAAGCTAGGGGATACGCAGTATTTT.

The V gene is TRBV7-3, the J gene TRBJ2-3, with a possible D match to TRBD1 (6 bases). V was shortened by 4 bases and J by 0 bases, with 11 bases between the two germline ends. The CDR3 is 15 residues long. CDR1 and CDR2 (germline): SGHTA, FQGTGA. CDR3 bases: TGTGCCAGCAGCTCAGGGGTCGCTAGCACAGATACGCAGTATTTT. Translation: CASSSGVASTDTQYF. Full variable domain (remainder filled in from reference TRBV7-3 and TRBJ2-3): GAGVSQTPSNKVTEKGKYVELRCDPISGHTALYWYRQSLGQGPEFLIYFQGTGAADDSGLPNDRFFAVRPEGSVSTLKIQRTERGDSAVYLCASSSGVASTDTQYFGPGTRLTVL.

This clonotype was observed a few times. The gene calls are TRBV10-1 and TRBJ2-3; D remains unclear. Trimming took 6 bases from V and 2 from J, leaving 9 bases between them. Germline lookup yields CDR1 WNHNN and CDR2 SYGVQD (reference sequence). The CDR3 loop spans 13 amino acids. The CDR3 DNA is TGCGCCAGCAGGGGGTTTTACACAGATACGCAGTATTTT. Its protein is CASRGFYTDTQYF.

This clonotype was seen only a few times. The gene calls are TRBV20-1 and TRBJ2-7, with 10 bases identical to TRBD2. Germline CDR1 is DFQATT and CDR2 is SNEGSKA (reference sequence). With V trimmed by 4 bases and J by 5 bases, 14 bases remained unmatched. The CDR3 covers 16 residues. The CDR3: CSATDRTSGTLNEQYF. The CDR3 DNA reads as TGCAGTGCTACGGACCGGACTAGCGGAACCCTAAACGAGCAGTACTTC.

As to this clonotype: Relative to the germline gene, one junction end is altered; a read error may explain this. The chain is built from TRBV4-2 and TRBJ2-7, with a tentative D call TRBD2 (5 bases). This CDR3 spans 15 amino acids. Germline V gives CDR1 LGHNA, CDR2 YNFKEQ. The CDR3 DNA reads TGTGCCAGCAGCCAAGATAGGAGGCCAAACTACAAGCAGTACTTC. Translation gives CASSQDRRPNYKQYF.